The 25 T cell receptor beta chains given below trace back to one sample, sequenced in a study of blood T cell repertoires in COVID-19. Sequenced by immunoSEQ multiplex PCR; TCRdb stores in-frame clones only, minus some. The repertoire includes 360,000 or so clones, roughly 87% of them detected once, and approximately 3.1% sits in the top ten. Sequenced input: PBMCs or T cells enriched from blood (not recorded which). These receptors originate from a woman in her 30s who had recovered from COVID-19.

The sample holds one count of this clone. This rearrangement joins TRBV5-1 to TRBJ1-2, with D maybe TRBD1 (6 bases). Germline CDR1 SGHRS, CDR2 YFSETQ. This CDR3 has 13 amino acids. V shed 5 bases and J shed 3 bases, with 11 bases lying between them. CDR3: CASSGTNYYGYTF. CDR3 DNA: TGCGCCAGCAGTGGGACAAACTACTATGGCTACACCTTC. Combining the CDR3 with reference TRBV5-1 and TRBJ1-2 gives the whole variable domain KAGVTQTPRYLIKTRGQQVTLSCSPISGHRSVSWYQQTPGQGLQFLFEYFSETQRNKGNFPGRFSGRQFSNSRSEMNVSTLELGDSALYLCASSGTNYYGYTFGSGTRLTVV.

The V and J genes are TRBV27 and TRBJ2-7, with D perhaps TRBD1 (6 bases). The CDR3 has 13 amino acids. V lost 3 bases and J 6 bases, leaving 12 bases between the germline ends. CDR1 and CDR2 (germline): MNHEY, SMNVEV (reference sequence). DNA for the CDR3: TGTGCCAGCAGTTTTTGGGGGCCGGGCGAGCAGTACTTC. This gives the protein CASSFWGPGEQYF.

This clone was counted a single time. The chain is built from TRBV14 and TRBJ2-1; D might be TRBD2 (5 bases). The V and J ends lost 1 base and 8 bases respectively, with 15 bases between them. The length of the CDR3 is 15 residues. Germline-derived CDR1 and CDR2 are SGHDN and FVKESK. The CDR3 DNA is TGTGCCAGCAGCCAAGTGAGGGCATCGGTCGATGAGCAGTTCTTC. Its translation: CASSQVRASVDEQFF.

The chain recombines TRBV5-6 with TRBJ1-2; 10 nucleotides agree with TRBD1. The J segment lost 7 bases and the V segment lost 3 bases, leaving 6 bases of the junction unmatched. In germline, CDR1 is SGHDT, CDR2 YYEEEE. CDR3 length: 14 residues. CDR3 region: CASSSGQGVGGYTF. The CDR3 nucleotides read TGTGCCAGCAGCTCTGGACAGGGGGTCGGTGGCTACACCTTC.

The CDR3 protein is CASSILTSGGAGTQYF. CDR3 sequence (DNA): TGTGCCAGCAGTATACTGACTAGCGGGGGGGCCGGCACGCAGTATTTT. This chain uses TRBV6-2 or TRBV6-3 with TRBJ2-3; 14 bases agree with TRBD2. Losses at the gene ends were 5 bases for V and 9 bases for J; bases not matched to a gene: 10. The germline V gene encodes CDR1 MNHEY and CDR2 SVGEGT. This CDR3 is built from 16 residues.

The J gene is TRBJ2-7, the V gene TRBV11-2; D call uncertain. Germline V gene sequence: CDR1 SGHAT, CDR2 FQNNGV. This CDR3 has 12 amino acids. V was pared by 1 base and J by 4 bases, with 5 bases between. The CDR3 sequence: CASSLGAYEQYF. Here the CDR3 DNA reads TGTGCCAGCAGCTTAGGAGCATACGAGCAGTACTTC. The complete variable domain, with remaining parts taken from reference TRBV11-2 and TRBJ2-7, reads EAGVAQSPRYKIIEKRQSVAFWCNPISGHATLYWYQQILGQGPKLLIQFQNNGVVDDSQLPKDRFSAERLKGVDSTLKIQPAKLEDSAVYLCASSLGAYEQYFGPGTRLTVT.

The chain is built from TRBV30 and TRBJ2-7, with 7 bases lining up with TRBD2. The CDR3 contains 14 residues. Losses at the gene ends were 4 bases for V and 3 bases for J; bases not matched to a gene: 9. Germline V lookup: CDR1 GTSNPN, CDR2 SVGIG (reference sequence). For the CDR3, the DNA is TGTGCCTGGACCCAAAGGGACTACCTCTACGAGCAGTACTTC. Translation: CAWTQRDYLYEQYF.

This rearrangement joins TRBV7-9 to TRBJ1-6, with 7 bases fitting TRBD1. V trimming: 6 bases; J trimming: 8 bases; junction bases outside the gene matches: 16. The CDR3 covers 17 residues. Germline V gives CDR1 SEHNR, CDR2 FQNEAQ (reference sequence). The CDR3 DNA reads TGTGCCAGCAGTCTTAGTAGGTTCGGGACAGAATATTCACCCCTCCACTTT. Residues: CASSLSRFGTEYSPLHF.

CDR3 sequence: CATSDPDRGEAFF. The CDR3 DNA sequence: TGTGCCACCAGTGACCCCGACAGGGGGGAAGCTTTCTTT. The chain carries TRBV24-1 and TRBJ1-1, with TRBD1 matching 9 bases. The J segment lost 8 bases and the V segment lost 4 bases, leaving 4 bases of the junction unmatched. Per germline, CDR1 KGHDR and CDR2 SFDVKD. CDR3 length equals 13 residues.

The V and J genes are TRBV27 and TRBJ2-5; TRBD1 matches at 10 bases. V lost 5 bases, J lost 5 bases, and 14 bases stayed unmatched. CDR1 MNHEY and CDR2 SMNVEV come from the germline V gene (reference sequence). The CDR3 runs 17 residues. This CDR3 reads CASSPQRPRTGGETQYF. The CDR3 nucleotides read TGTGCCAGCAGTCCCCAACGGCCTAGGACAGGGGGGGAGACCCAGTACTTC.

This chain joins TRBV9 and TRBJ2-7; 11 positions match TRBD2. The CDR3 is 16 residues long. V lost 4 bases to trimming and J lost 6 bases; unmatched junction nucleotides: 12. CDR1 and CDR2 (germline): SGDLS, YYNGEE. CDR3 sequence: CASSPSVAGGLGEQYF. In DNA form, the CDR3 reads TGTGCCAGCAGCCCGTCGGTAGCGGGGGGGCTGGGCGAGCAGTACTTC.

This clone was found once. V and J are TRBV9 and TRBJ1-2; D is unresolved. There are 12 residues in the CDR3. CDR1 and CDR2 (germline): SGDLS, YYNGEE. Trimming stripped 5 bases from V and 6 bases from J, with 11 bases between. The CDR3 DNA follows: TGTGCCAGCAGAGATGCGGGGAATGGCTACACCTTC. Its protein product is CASRDAGNGYTF.

CDR3 sequence (DNA): TGTGCCAGCAGCCAAGAGTCGGGGGTAGGCTACACCTTC. The encoded protein is CASSQESGVGYTF. The chain combines TRBV3-1 (or the pseudogene TRBV3-2) with TRBJ1-2; the D gene is possibly TRBD1 (5 bases). Trimming took off 0 bases at V and 8 bases at J, with 10 bases between the two ends. CDR3 length equals 13 residues. CDR1 is LGHDT, CDR2 YNNKEL, per germline (reference sequence).

This sequence joins TRBV19 and TRBJ2-1; the match to TRBD2 covers 10 bases. Germline CDR1 is LNHDA and CDR2 is SQIVND (reference sequence). This CDR3 contains 13 residues. V was pared by 9 bases and J by 6 bases, with 5 bases of the junction left unmatched. For the CDR3, the DNA is TGTGCCAGCGGCAGGACTAGCGGCAATGAGCAGTTCTTC. Protein sequence: CASGRTSGNEQFF.

This rearrangement joins TRBV6-5 to TRBJ2-7; TRBD1 agrees at 8 bases. The junction had 9 bases not matched to a gene; V was cut back by 7 bases and J by 7 bases. The CDR3 contains 13 residues. Germline V gene lookup returns CDR1 MNHEY and CDR2 SVGAGI. The CDR3 here is CASTGQGLREQYF. Here the CDR3 DNA reads TGTGCCAGCACCGGACAGGGCTTGCGGGAGCAGTACTTC.

This sequence joins TRBV19 and TRBJ1-2; 7 nucleotides agree with TRBD1. Germline CDR1 and CDR2: LNHDA and SQIVND (reference sequence). The CDR3 runs 15 residues. Trimming removed 4 bases from V and 5 bases from J; junction bases left unmatched: 10. DNA of the CDR3: TGTGCCAGTAGTACTACAGGGGCCGTCGCTTATGGCTACACCTTC. It yields the protein CASSTTGAVAYGYTF.

This chain links TRBV27 with TRBJ1-5; D gene ambiguous. Trimming shortened V by 5 bases and J by 0 bases, and 8 bases separated the two germline ends. The CDR3 runs 14 residues. Looked up from germline, CDR1 is MNHEY and CDR2 is SMNVEV (reference sequence). For the CDR3, the DNA is TGTGCCAGCAGTAACATCCCTAGCAATCAGCCCCAGCATTTT. This codes for CASSNIPSNQPQHF.

Concerning this clone itself: Other DNA sequences from this sample encode an identical CDR3 as well. J is TRBJ1-1 and V is TRBV12-3 or TRBV12-4; D may be TRBD1 (5 bases). The V end was cut by 6 bases, the J end by 2 bases, with 10 bases between. The CDR3 is 13 residues long. The CDR3 reads CASSLGGNTEAFF. CDR3 nucleotide sequence: TGTGCCAGCAGCTTGGGGGGTAACACTGAAGCTTTCTTT.

The V gene is TRBV5-6, the J gene TRBJ1-6, with a weak D call TRBD1 (5 bases). The CDR3 totals 14 residues. CDR1 is SGHDT and CDR2 is YYEEEE in the germline V gene. V lost 4 bases, J lost 9 bases, and 14 bases lay in between. The CDR3 DNA sequence: TGTGCCAGCAGCCCGGATCGGGGGGGTTCACCCCTCCACTTT. Residues: CASSPDRGGSPLHF.

The chain has TRBV16 and TRBJ2-2, with 7 nucleotides matching TRBD1. V was pared by 0 bases and J by 4 bases, with 5 bases of the junction left unmatched. The length of the CDR3 is 16 residues. CDR1 and CDR2 from the germline V gene are KGHSY and FQNENV. The chain's CDR3 is CASSQSAQGVTGELFF. In DNA form, the CDR3 reads TGTGCCAGCAGCCAATCGGCCCAGGGGGTCACCGGGGAGCTGTTTTTT.

The V call is TRBV6-5, the J call TRBJ2-7, with D hard to call. The V end lost 2 bases, the J end lost 0 bases, and 11 bases lay between the germline ends. Germline CDR1 and CDR2: MNHEY and SVGAGI. The length of the CDR3 is 15 residues. In DNA form, the CDR3 reads TGTGCCAGCAGTTACAGGTCTGGAGTCTCCTACGAGCAGTACTTC. Its protein product is CASSYRSGVSYEQYF.

This chain connects TRBV25-1 to TRBJ1-2; 8 positions match TRBD1. Germline lookup yields CDR1 MGHDK and CDR2 SYGVNS. The CDR3 runs 13 residues. J was trimmed by 5 bases and V by 4 bases; bases with no gene match: 3. The CDR3 reads CASSVQGVYGYTF. CDR3 sequence (DNA): TGTGCCAGCAGTGTACAGGGGGTATATGGCTACACCTTC.

V gene TRBV11-3 combines with J gene TRBJ2-7, with D perhaps TRBD1 (5 bases). This CDR3 is 11 amino acids long. Germline V gene sequence: CDR1 SGHNT, CDR2 YENEEA. V was pared by 11 bases and J by 0 bases, with 8 bases between. The CDR3 DNA sequence: TGTGCCGGGGCAGGCTCCTACGAGCAGTACTTC. It yields the protein CAGAGSYEQYF. Full variable domain (remainder filled in from reference TRBV11-3 and TRBJ2-7): EAGVVQSPRYKIIEKKQPVAFWCNPISGHNTLYWYLQNLGQGPELLIRYENEEAVDDSQLPKDRFSAERLKGVDSTLKIQPAELGDSAVYLCAGAGSYEQYFGPGTRLTVT.

CDR3 amino acids: CASSLNVYTEAFF. In DNA, the CDR3 is TGTGCCAGCAGCTTAAATGTCTACACTGAAGCTTTCTTT. This chain uses TRBV7-2 with TRBJ1-1; D is ambiguous. There are 13 residues in the CDR3. Germline values: CDR1 SGHTA, CDR2 FQGNSA. V lost 2 bases, J lost 3 bases, and 7 bases lay in between.

The chain is built from TRBV3-1 (or the pseudogene TRBV3-2) and TRBJ2-5; TRBD1 aligns across 12 bases. The junction had 3 bases not matched to a gene; V was cut back by 5 bases and J by 5 bases. Looked up from germline, CDR1 is LGHDT and CDR2 is YNNKEL (reference sequence). The CDR3 is 14 amino acids. The DNA for the CDR3 is TGTGCCAGCAGCAGGGACAGGGGGCCGGAGACCCAGTACTTC. Translating it yields CASSRDRGPETQYF.